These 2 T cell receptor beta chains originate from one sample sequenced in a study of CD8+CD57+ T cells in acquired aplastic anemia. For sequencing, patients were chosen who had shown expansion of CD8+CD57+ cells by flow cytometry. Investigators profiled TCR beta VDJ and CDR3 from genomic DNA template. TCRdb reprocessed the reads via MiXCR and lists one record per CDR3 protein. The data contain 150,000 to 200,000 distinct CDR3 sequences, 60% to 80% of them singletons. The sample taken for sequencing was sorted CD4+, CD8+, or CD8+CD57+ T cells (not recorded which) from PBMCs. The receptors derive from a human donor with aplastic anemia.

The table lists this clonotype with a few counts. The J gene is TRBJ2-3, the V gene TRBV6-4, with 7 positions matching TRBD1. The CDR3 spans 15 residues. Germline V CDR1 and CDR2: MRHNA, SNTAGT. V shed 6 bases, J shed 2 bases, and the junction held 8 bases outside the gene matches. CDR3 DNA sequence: TGTGCCAGCAGCGAGGGACAGTCTGACACAGATACGCAGTATTTT. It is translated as CASSEGQSDTDTQYF.

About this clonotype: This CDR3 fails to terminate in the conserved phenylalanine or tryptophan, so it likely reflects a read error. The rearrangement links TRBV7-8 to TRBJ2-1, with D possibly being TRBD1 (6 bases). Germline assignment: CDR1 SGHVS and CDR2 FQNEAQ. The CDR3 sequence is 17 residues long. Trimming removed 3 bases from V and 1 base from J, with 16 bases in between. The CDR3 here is CASSFTGSVGSYNEQFS. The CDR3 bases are TGTGCCAGCAGCTTTACAGGGTCGGTAGGGTCCTACAATGAGCAGTTCTCC.